This T cell receptor beta chain was recorded in a study of cytomegalovirus exposure and HLA in healthy donors. Study results and limitations: Researchers counted 180 or so TCR beta chains as cytomegalovirus-associated.

V lost 7 bases and J lost 3, with 4 bases in between. Germline loops: CDR1 MDHEN, CDR2 SYDVKM. The CDR3 loop spans 11 amino acids. A single count supports this clone. Its antigen is still unknown. With 60 Vbeta and 13 Jbeta primers, the PCR was carried out. Generated by immunoSEQ multiplex PCR, the TCRdb table keeps only in-frame clones and is missing some. The data show approximately 120,000 clones, 75% to 80% seen once. The clonotype was recovered from a man in his forties or fifties in good health and CMV-seronegative. The sample comprised PBMCs. This chain joins TRBV28 and TRBJ2-4; D call uncertain. This CDR3 reads CASNGKNIQYF. The DNA of the CDR3 is TGTGCCAGCAACGGCAAAAACATTCAGTACTTC.